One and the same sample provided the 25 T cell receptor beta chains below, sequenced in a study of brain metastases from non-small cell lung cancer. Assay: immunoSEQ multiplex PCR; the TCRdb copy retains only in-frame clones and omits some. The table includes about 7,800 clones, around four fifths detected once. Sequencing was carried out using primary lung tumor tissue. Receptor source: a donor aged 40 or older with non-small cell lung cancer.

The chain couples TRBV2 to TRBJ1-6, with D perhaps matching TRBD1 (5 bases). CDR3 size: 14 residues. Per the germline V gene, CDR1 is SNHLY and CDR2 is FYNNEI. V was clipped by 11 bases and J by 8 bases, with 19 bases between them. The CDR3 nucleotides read TGTGCCGGGGGAGGTCCCACTCGGGATTCACCCCTCCACTTT. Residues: CAGGGPTRDSPLHF.

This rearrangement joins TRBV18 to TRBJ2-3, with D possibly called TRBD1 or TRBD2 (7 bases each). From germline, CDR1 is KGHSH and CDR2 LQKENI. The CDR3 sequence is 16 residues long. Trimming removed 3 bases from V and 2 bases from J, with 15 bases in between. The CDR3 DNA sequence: TGTGCCAGCTCACCCTTGACAGGGAGGGCCACAGATACGCAGTATTTT. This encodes CASSPLTGRATDTQYF.

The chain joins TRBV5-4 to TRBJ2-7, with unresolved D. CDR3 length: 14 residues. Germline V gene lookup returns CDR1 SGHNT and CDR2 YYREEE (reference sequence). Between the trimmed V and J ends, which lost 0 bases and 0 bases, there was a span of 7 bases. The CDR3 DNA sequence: TGTGCCAGCAGCTTGGAGAGAACCTCCTACGAGCAGTACTTC. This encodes CASSLERTSYEQYF.

The CDR3 spells CSGTGFMNTEAFF. The CDR3 DNA follows: TGCAGCGGAACAGGGTTCATGAACACTGAAGCTTTCTTT. The chain has TRBV29-1 and TRBJ1-1; maybe TRBD1 (6 bases). The CDR3 sequence is 13 residues long. Germline V gene lookup returns CDR1 SQVTM and CDR2 ANQGSEA. The ends were cut back, 7 bases at V and 0 bases at J, with 12 bases in the middle. The full variable domain, rest sourced from reference TRBV29-1 and TRBJ1-1, is SAVISQKPSRDICQRGTSLTIQCQVDSQVTMMFWYRQQPGQSLTLIATANQGSEATYESGFVIDKFPISRPNLTFSTLTVSNMSPEDSSIYLCSGTGFMNTEAFFGQGTRLTVV.

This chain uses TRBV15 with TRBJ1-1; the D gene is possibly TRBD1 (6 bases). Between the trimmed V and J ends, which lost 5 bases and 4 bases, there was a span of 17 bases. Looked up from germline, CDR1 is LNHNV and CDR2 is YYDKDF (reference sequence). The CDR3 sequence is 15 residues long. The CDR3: CATSQRGGWSTEAFF. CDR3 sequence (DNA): TGTGCCACCAGCCAGAGGGGGGGATGGAGCACTGAAGCTTTCTTT.

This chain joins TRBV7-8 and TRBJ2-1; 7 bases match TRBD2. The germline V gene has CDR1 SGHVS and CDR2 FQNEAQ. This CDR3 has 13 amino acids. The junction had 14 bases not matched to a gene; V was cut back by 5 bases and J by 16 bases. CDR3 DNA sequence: TGTGCCAGCAGCCGTCACTCGGGGGACTATCAATTCTTC. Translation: CASSRHSGDYQFF.

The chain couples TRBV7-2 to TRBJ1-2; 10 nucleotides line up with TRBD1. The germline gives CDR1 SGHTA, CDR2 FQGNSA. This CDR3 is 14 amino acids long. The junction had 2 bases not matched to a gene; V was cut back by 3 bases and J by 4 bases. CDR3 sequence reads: CASSFRDRGYGYTF. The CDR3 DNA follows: TGTGCCAGCAGCTTCCGGGACAGGGGCTATGGCTACACCTTC.

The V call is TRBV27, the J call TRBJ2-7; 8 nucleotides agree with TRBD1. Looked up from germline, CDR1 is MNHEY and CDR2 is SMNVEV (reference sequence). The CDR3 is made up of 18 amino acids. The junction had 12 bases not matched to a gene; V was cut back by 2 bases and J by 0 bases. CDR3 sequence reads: CASSLGPRQGRHSYEQYF. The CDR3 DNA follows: TGTGCCAGCAGTTTAGGGCCAAGACAGGGGCGGCACTCCTACGAGCAGTACTTC.

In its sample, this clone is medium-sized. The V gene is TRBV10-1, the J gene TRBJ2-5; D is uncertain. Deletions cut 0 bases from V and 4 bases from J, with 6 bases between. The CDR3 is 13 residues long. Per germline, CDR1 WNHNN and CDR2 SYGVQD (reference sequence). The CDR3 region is CASSESPPETQYF. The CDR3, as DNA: TGCGCCAGCAGTGAGTCACCCCCAGAGACCCAGTACTTC.

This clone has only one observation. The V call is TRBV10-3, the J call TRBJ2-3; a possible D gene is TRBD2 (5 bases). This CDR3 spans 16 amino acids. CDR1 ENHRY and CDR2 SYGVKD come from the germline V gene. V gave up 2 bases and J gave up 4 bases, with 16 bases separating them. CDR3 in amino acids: CAISEGESGGADTQYF. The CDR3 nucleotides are TGTGCCATCAGTGAGGGGGAGTCGGGTGGTGCAGATACGCAGTATTTT.

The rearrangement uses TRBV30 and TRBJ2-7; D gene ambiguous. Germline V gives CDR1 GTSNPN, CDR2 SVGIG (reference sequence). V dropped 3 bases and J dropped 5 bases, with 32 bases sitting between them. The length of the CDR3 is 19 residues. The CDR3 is CAWSPFSGDFTGPRDEQYF. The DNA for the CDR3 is TGTGCCTGGAGCCCATTCTCTGGAGATTTTACGGGCCCCCGGGACGAGCAGTACTTC.

CDR3 amino acids: CASSHLGETQYF. CDR3 DNA sequence: TGTGCCAGCAGCCACCTCGGGGAGACCCAGTACTTC. This sequence joins TRBV6-5 and TRBJ2-5, with D unclear. The germline gives CDR1 MNHEY, CDR2 SVGAGI. This CDR3 is built from 12 residues. Deletions cut 6 bases from V and 5 bases from J, with 10 bases between.

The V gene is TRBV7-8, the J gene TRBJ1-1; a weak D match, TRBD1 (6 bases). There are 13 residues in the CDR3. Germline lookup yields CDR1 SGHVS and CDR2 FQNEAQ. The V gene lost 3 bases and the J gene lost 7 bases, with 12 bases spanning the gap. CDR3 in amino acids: CASSFSGAGEAFF. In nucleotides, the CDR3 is TGTGCCAGCAGCTTCTCAGGGGCTGGTGAAGCTTTCTTT.

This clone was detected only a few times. CDR3 bases: TGTGCCAGCATCGACAGCAGAAATTCACCCCTCCACTTT. Residues: CASIDSRNSPLHF. J is TRBJ1-6 and V is TRBV6-5, with TRBD1 as a possible D gene (5 bases). The germline V gene has CDR1 MNHEY and CDR2 SVGAGI. V was cut by 7 bases and J by 7 bases, with 11 bases left in between. The CDR3 runs 13 residues.

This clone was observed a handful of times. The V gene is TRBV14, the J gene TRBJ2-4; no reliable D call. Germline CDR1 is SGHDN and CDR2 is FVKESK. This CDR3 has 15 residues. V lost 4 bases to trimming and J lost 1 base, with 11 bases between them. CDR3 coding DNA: TGTGCCAGCAGCCCCCGAGAGGCGGCCAAAAACATTCAGTACTTC. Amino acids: CASSPREAAKNIQYF.

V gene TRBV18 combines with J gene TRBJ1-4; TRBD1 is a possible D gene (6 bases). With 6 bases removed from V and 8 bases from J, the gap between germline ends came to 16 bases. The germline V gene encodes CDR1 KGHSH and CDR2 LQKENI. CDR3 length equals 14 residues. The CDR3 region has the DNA TGTGCCAGCTCGCCGGACGCAGGGGAAGAAAAACTGTTTTTT. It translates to CASSPDAGEEKLFF.

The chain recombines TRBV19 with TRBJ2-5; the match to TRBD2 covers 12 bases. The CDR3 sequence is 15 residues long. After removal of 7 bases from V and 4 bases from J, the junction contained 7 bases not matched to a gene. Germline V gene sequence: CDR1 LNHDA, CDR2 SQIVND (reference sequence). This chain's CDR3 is CASNRLAGDGETQYF. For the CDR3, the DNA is TGTGCCAGTAATAGACTAGCGGGGGATGGAGAGACCCAGTACTTC.

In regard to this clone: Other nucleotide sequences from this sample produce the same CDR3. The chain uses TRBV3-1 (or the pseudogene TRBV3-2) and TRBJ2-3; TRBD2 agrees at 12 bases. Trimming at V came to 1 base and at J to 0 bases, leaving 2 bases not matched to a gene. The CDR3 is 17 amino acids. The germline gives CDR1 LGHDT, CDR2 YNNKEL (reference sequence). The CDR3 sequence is CASSQVGLAGSTDTQYF. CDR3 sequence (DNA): TGTGCCAGCAGCCAAGTCGGACTAGCGGGGAGCACAGATACGCAGTATTTT.

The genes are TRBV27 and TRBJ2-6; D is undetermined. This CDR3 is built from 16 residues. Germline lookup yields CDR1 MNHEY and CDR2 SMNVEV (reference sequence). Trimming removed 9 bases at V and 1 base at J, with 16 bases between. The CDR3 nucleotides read TGTGCCAGTGGACGCCCCAGAGTTTCTGGGGCCAACGTCCTGACTTTC. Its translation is CASGRPRVSGANVLTF.

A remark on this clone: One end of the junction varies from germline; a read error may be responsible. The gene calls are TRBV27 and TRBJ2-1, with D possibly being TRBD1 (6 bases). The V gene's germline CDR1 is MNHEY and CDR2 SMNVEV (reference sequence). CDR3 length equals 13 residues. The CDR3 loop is CVSSLSLGDTPFF. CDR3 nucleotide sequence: TGTGTCAGCAGTTTATCGCTTGGGGACACACCGTTCTTC.

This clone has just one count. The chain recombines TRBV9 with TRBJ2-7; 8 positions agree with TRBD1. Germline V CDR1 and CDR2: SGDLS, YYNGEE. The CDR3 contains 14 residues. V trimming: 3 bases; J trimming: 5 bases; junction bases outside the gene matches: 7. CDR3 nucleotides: TGTGCCAGCAGCGGAACAGGGGGTTACGACGAGCAGTACTTC. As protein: CASSGTGGYDEQYF. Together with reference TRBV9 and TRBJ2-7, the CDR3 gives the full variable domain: DSGVTQTPKHLITATGQRVTLRCSPRSGDLSVYWYQQSLDQGLQFLIQYYNGEERAKGNILERFSAQQFPDLHSELNLSSLELGDSALYFCASSGTGGYDEQYFGPGTRLTVT.

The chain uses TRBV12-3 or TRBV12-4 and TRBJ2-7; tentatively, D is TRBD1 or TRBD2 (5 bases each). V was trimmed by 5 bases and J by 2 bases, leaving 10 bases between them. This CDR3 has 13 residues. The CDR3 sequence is CASSRDGPYEQYF. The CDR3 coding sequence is TGTGCCAGCAGTCGGGACGGTCCCTACGAGCAGTACTTC.

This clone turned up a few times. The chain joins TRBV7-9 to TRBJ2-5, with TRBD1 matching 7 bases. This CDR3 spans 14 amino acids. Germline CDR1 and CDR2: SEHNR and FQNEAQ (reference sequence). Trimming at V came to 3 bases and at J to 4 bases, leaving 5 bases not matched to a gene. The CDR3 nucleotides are TGTGCCAGCAGCTTGGCACAGGGGATAGAGACCCAGTACTTC. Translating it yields CASSLAQGIETQYF.

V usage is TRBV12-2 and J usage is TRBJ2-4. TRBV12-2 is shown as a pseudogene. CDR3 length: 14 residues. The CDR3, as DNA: TGTGCAAGTCGCCCGACCCGGGCCAAAAACATTCAGTACTTC. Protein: CASRPTRAKNIQYF.

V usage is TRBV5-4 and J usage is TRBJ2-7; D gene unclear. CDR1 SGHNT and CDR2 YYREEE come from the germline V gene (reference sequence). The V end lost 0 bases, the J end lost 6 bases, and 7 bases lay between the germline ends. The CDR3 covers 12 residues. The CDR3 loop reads CASSLGTTEQYF. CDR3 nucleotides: TGTGCCAGCAGCTTGGGAACCACCGAGCAGTACTTC.